These 23 T cell receptor beta chains were all obtained from the same sample, sequenced in a study of CD8 T cells in Susac syndrome (dated by TCRdb to between 2019 and 2020). The library was generated by the immunoSEQ multiplex PCR assay. RNA was extracted using the RNeasy kit, and about 0.5 to 1 microgram was reverse transcribed with random hexamers. Through fastp at Q25 and MiXCR, TCRdb rebuilt clones from the public reads, retaining in-frame beta chains. Each CDR3 protein gets just one entry, which takes the most common genes and DNA from the rows behind it. The sample table lists some 100,000 distinct CDR3 sequences, 95% of them with a count of one. The leading ten clones occupy around 0.3% of the sample. The sample taken for sequencing was CD8+ T cells from PBMCs. The origin of the receptors is a human donor with Susac syndrome.

This clonotype was seen only once. The CDR3 DNA reads as TGCGCCAGCAGCGCCGCTCCACTCGGGGCAAAAGAGACCCAGTACTTC. It specifies CASSAAPLGAKETQYF. J is TRBJ2-5 and V is TRBV5-1; D tentatively fits TRBD1 or TRBD2 (5 bases each). The CDR3 contains 16 residues. Trimming took off 4 bases at V and 3 bases at J, with 19 bases between the two ends. Per the germline V gene, CDR1 is SGHRS and CDR2 is YFSETQ.

This clonotype appeared once. The chain combines TRBV20-1 with TRBJ2-7; no clear D gene. Deletions cut 5 bases from V and 2 bases from J, with 10 bases between. This CDR3 region has 12 residues. CDR1 and CDR2 (germline): DFQATT, SNEGSKA (reference sequence). The CDR3 loop is CSASWKTYEQYF. CDR3 nucleotides: TGCAGTGCTTCCTGGAAAACCTACGAGCAGTACTTC.

The sample holds a few counts of this clonotype. The chain has TRBV6-1 and TRBJ2-3; 8 positions agree with TRBD2. CDR1 and CDR2 (germline): MNHNS, SASEGT. V lost 1 base and J lost 6; bases outside the gene matches: 6. This CDR3 is built from 15 residues. The CDR3 bases are TGTGCCAGCAGTGAAGACCTCGGGGGGGCGGATACGCAGTATTTT. It is translated as CASSEDLGGADTQYF.

J is TRBJ2-7 and V is TRBV4-1; the D is unclear. Trimming pared 1 base from V and 0 bases from J, leaving 10 bases between. Germline CDR1 and CDR2: MGHRA and YSYEKL. The CDR3 covers 15 residues. The DNA of the CDR3 is TGCGCCAGCAGCCAAGGTGGTGAATCCTCCTACGAGCAGTACTTC. This codes for CASSQGGESSYEQYF.

V gene TRBV2 combines with J gene TRBJ2-7; possible D gene TRBD2, 6 bases. The V end lost 1 base, the J end lost 10 bases, and 14 bases lay between the germline ends. The CDR3 runs 13 residues. From germline, CDR1 is SNHLY and CDR2 FYNNEI. CDR3 sequence reads: CASSEGVWRGQYF. In DNA form, the CDR3 reads TGTGCCAGCAGTGAAGGTGTCTGGAGGGGACAGTACTTC.

The gene calls are TRBV27 and TRBJ2-2; D uncertain. CDR1 and CDR2 from the germline V gene are MNHEY and SMNVEV (reference sequence). Trimming cost V 8 bases and J 2 bases, with 6 bases left between them. There are 12 residues in the CDR3. CDR3 loop: CASGINTGELFF. The CDR3 coding sequence is TGTGCCAGCGGAATAAACACCGGGGAGCTGTTTTTT.

Only one count was recorded for this clonotype. This rearrangement joins TRBV5-1 to TRBJ1-1, with TRBD1 matching over 8 bases. The junction had 6 bases not matched to a gene; V was cut back by 4 bases and J by 4 bases. Germline V gene sequence: CDR1 SGHRS, CDR2 YFSETQ. The CDR3 extends over 14 amino acids. The CDR3 DNA follows: TGCGCCAGCAGCACACAGGGGGAGATCACTGAAGCTTTCTTT. It encodes CASSTQGEITEAFF.

This chain joins TRBV20-1 and TRBJ2-7, with a weak D call TRBD1 (6 bases). The CDR3 is made up of 14 amino acids. Germline values: CDR1 DFQATT, CDR2 SNEGSKA (reference sequence). V was shortened by 3 bases and J by 0 bases, with 12 bases between the two germline ends. CDR3 loop: CSASGGGNSYEQYF. The CDR3 nucleotides read TGCAGTGCTAGTGGGGGCGGTAACTCCTACGAGCAGTACTTC.

The V and J genes are TRBV18 and TRBJ2-3; D unresolved. CDR1 and CDR2 from the germline V gene are KGHSH and LQKENI. V shed 3 bases and J shed 0 bases, with 7 bases lying between them. This CDR3 region has 14 residues. The CDR3 region has the DNA TGTGCCAGCTCACCCGGCCTAAGCACAGATACGCAGTATTTT. This translates into CASSPGLSTDTQYF.

The V gene is TRBV3-1, the J gene TRBJ2-7; D perhaps matches TRBD2 (6 bases). The V end was cut by 0 bases, the J end by 0 bases, with 12 bases between. The CDR3 is 16 amino acids. CDR1 LGHDT and CDR2 YNNKEL come from the germline V gene (reference sequence). The CDR3, as DNA: TGTGCCAGCAGCCAAGAACCGGGGGTACGCTCCTACGAGCAGTACTTC. Amino acids: CASSQEPGVRSYEQYF.

The genes are TRBV7-9 and TRBJ2-1, with D tentatively TRBD1 (5 bases). Germline V gene lookup returns CDR1 SEHNR and CDR2 FQNEAQ (reference sequence). This CDR3 spans 14 amino acids. V was cut by 6 bases and J by 7 bases, with 16 bases left in between. The CDR3 coding sequence is TGTGCCAGCAGTAAGACAGAGGTGGAGAATGAGCAGTTCTTC. This codes for CASSKTEVENEQFF.

J is TRBJ2-5 and V is TRBV25-1, with D perhaps TRBD1 (7 bases). CDR3 length: 19 amino acids. V was trimmed by 3 bases and J by 4 bases, leaving 27 bases between them. Germline loops: CDR1 MGHDK, CDR2 SYGVNS. Written as DNA, the CDR3 is TGTGCCAGCAGTGACGGTCCCCATCGGACAGGCCGGGGAGGAGAGACCCAGTACTTC. This translates into CASSDGPHRTGRGGETQYF.

This clonotype was detected once. This chain links TRBV7-9 with TRBJ2-5; unclear D gene. CDR3 length: 13 residues. V lost 3 bases, J lost 7 bases, and 12 bases lay in between. In germline, CDR1 is SEHNR, CDR2 FQNEAQ (reference sequence). The CDR3 reads CASSLQRLGTQYF. The CDR3 coding sequence is TGTGCCAGCAGCTTGCAACGGCTGGGGACCCAGTACTTC.

CDR3 amino acids: CASSVQGALAPIYF. The CDR3 DNA is TGTGCCAGCAGTGTACAGGGCGCCCTCGCCCCCATATATTTT. The chain has TRBV28 and TRBJ1-3; D may be TRBD1 (6 bases). Germline values: CDR1 MDHEN, CDR2 SYDVKM. CDR3 length: 14 residues. With 5 bases removed from V and 11 bases from J, the gap between germline ends came to 19 bases.

The gene calls are TRBV6-1 and TRBJ1-1; 7 nucleotides line up with TRBD1. The ends lost 6 bases at V and 3 bases at J; junction bases unmatched: 16. The CDR3 extends over 17 amino acids. The germline CDR1 and CDR2 sequences are MNHNS and SASEGT. The CDR3 here is CASSSQQLGDSDTEAFF. The CDR3, as DNA: TGTGCCAGCAGCTCACAACAATTGGGGGACAGTGACACTGAAGCTTTCTTT.

The gene calls are TRBV9 and TRBJ2-7; maybe TRBD2 (5 bases). V was cut by 4 bases and J by 6 bases, with 17 bases left in between. The CDR3 contains 14 residues. Looked up from germline, CDR1 is SGDLS and CDR2 is YYNGEE. The CDR3 region is CASSLDGESREQYF. CDR3 sequence (DNA): TGTGCCAGCAGCCTAGACGGGGAAAGTCGCGAGCAGTACTTC.

In DNA form, the CDR3 reads TGTGCCAGCAGCTTATCCGGCCTTCAGCCCCAGCATTTT. This encodes CASSLSGLQPQHF. This sequence joins TRBV7-6 and TRBJ1-5; D unclear. CDR1 and CDR2 from the germline V gene are SGHVS and FNYEAQ. The V end lost 2 bases, the J end lost 6 bases, and 8 bases lay between the germline ends. This CDR3 has 13 residues.

The V gene is TRBV20-1, the J gene TRBJ1-2; 8 nucleotides agree with TRBD1. Germline assignment: CDR1 DFQATT and CDR2 SNEGSKA (reference sequence). Trimming cost V 0 bases and J 4 bases; bases outside gene matches: 10. The length of the CDR3 is 16 residues. The CDR3 DNA follows: TGCAGTGCTAGAGATGGGGCACAGGGGGTTCTCTATGGCTACACCTTC. It encodes CSARDGAQGVLYGYTF.

The DNA for the CDR3 is TGTGCCAGCAGTCTCCTAAACACCGGGGAGCTGTTTTTT. This codes for CASSLLNTGELFF. This chain connects TRBV7-9 to TRBJ2-2; no reliable D call. CDR3 length: 13 residues. V was cut by 6 bases and J by 2 bases, with 7 bases left in between. Germline V CDR1 and CDR2: SEHNR, FQNEAQ (reference sequence).

The rearrangement joins TRBV5-1 to TRBJ2-5; the match to TRBD2 covers 10 bases. Trimming took 4 bases from V and 4 from J; bases not matched to a gene: 4. CDR3 length equals 14 residues. Per the germline V gene, CDR1 is SGHRS and CDR2 is YFSETQ. CDR3 sequence: CASSRASGRETQYF. The CDR3 coding sequence is TGCGCCAGCAGCCGGGCTAGCGGGAGAGAGACCCAGTACTTC.

The genes are TRBV7-6 and TRBJ1-3, with D possibly being TRBD1 (5 bases). V was trimmed by 4 bases and J by 0 bases, leaving 13 bases between them. This CDR3 comprises 16 residues. Germline values: CDR1 SGHVS, CDR2 FNYEAQ. The DNA for the CDR3 is TGTGCCAGCAGCTCCAGTGGGGGGTACTCTGGAAACACCATATATTTT. Its translation: CASSSSGGYSGNTIYF.

The chain is built from TRBV27 and TRBJ1-1; 9 nucleotides line up with TRBD1. Germline V gives CDR1 MNHEY, CDR2 SMNVEV (reference sequence). This CDR3 contains 11 residues. With V trimmed by 8 bases and J by 11 bases, 6 bases remained unmatched. CDR3 sequence: CASLGTGRAFF. The DNA for the CDR3 is TGTGCCAGCCTCGGGACAGGGAGGGCTTTCTTT.

This clonotype was seen just once. The gene calls are TRBV5-6 and TRBJ2-3; D perhaps matches TRBD1 (5 bases). Trimming left V 2 bases short and J 4 bases short, with 14 bases between. The germline CDR1 and CDR2 sequences are SGHDT and YYEEEE. This CDR3 contains 15 residues. DNA for the CDR3: TGTGCCAGCAGCTTTTGGGGCAGCCCCCCAGATACGCAGTATTTT. Amino acids: CASSFWGSPPDTQYF. Looking up the rest from reference TRBV5-6 and TRBJ2-3 gives the full variable domain: DAGVTQSPTHLIKTRGQQVTLRCSPKSGHDTVSWYQQALGQGPQFIFQYYEEEERQRGNFPDRFSGHQFPNYSSELNVNALLLGDSALYLCASSFWGSPPDTQYFGPGTRLTVL.